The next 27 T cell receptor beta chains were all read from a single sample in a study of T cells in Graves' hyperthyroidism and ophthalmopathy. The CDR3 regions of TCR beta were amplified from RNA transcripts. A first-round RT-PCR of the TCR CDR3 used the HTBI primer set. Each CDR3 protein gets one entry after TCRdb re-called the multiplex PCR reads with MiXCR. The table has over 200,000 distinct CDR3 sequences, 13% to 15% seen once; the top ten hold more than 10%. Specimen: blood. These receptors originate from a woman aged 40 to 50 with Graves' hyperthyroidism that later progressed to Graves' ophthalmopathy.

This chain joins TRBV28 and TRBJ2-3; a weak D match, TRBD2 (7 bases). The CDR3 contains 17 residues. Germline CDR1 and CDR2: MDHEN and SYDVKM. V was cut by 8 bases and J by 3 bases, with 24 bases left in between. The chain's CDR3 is CASGWGGLGGRTDTQYF. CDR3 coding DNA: TGTGCCAGCGGCTGGGGGGGCCTGGGAGGGCGAACAGATACGCAGTATTTT.

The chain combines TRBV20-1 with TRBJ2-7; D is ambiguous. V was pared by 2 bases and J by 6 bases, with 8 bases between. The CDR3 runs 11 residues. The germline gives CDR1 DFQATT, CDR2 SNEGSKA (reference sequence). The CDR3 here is CSARPKGEQYF. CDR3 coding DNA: TGCAGTGCTAGACCCAAAGGCGAGCAGTACTTC.

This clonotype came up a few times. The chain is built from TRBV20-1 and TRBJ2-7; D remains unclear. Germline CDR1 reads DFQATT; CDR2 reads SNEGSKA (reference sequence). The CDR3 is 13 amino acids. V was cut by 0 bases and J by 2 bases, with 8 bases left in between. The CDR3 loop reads CSARELATYEQYF. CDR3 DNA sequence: TGCAGTGCTAGAGAATTGGCCACCTACGAGCAGTACTTC.

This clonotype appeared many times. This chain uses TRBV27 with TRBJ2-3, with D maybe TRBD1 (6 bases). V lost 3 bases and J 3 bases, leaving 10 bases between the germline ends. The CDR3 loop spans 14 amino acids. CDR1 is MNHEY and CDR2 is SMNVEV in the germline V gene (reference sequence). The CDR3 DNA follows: TGTGCCAGCAGTTTGGGACAAACTACAGATACGCAGTATTTT. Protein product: CASSLGQTTDTQYF.

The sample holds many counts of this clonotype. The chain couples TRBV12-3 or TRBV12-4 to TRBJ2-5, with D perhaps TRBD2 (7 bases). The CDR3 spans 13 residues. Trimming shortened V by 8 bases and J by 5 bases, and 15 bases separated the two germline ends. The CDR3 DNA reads TGTGCCAGCTCTGGGGGGGGCGGGGAGACCCAGTACTTC. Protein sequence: CASSGGGGETQYF.

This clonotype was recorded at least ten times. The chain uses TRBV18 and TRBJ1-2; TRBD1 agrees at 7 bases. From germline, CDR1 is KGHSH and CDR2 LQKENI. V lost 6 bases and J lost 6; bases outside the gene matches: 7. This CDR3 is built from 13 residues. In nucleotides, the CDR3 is TGTGCCAGCTCGCCCGACAGGGACCATGGCTACACCTTC. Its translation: CASSPDRDHGYTF.

CDR3 bases: TGCGCCAGCATGGGGGGAACCGAGCAGTACTTC. Translating it yields CASMGGTEQYF. The rearrangement joins TRBV10-2 to TRBJ2-7, with D maybe TRBD2 (6 bases). The CDR3 has 11 amino acids. V lost 7 bases to trimming and J lost 6 bases, with 10 bases between them. Germline CDR1 is WSHSY and CDR2 is SAAADI.

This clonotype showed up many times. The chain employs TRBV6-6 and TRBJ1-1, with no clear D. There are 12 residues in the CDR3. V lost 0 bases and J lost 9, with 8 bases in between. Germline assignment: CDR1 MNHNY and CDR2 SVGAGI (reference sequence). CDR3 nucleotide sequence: TGTGCCAGCAGTTACTCACTAGGGAAAGCTTTCTTT. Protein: CASSYSLGKAFF.

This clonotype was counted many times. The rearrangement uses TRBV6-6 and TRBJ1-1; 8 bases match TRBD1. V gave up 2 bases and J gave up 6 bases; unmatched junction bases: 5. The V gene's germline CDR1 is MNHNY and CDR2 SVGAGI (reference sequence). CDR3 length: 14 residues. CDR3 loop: CASSYNRGTSEAFF. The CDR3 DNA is TGTGCCAGCAGTTACAACAGGGGGACCTCTGAAGCTTTCTTT.

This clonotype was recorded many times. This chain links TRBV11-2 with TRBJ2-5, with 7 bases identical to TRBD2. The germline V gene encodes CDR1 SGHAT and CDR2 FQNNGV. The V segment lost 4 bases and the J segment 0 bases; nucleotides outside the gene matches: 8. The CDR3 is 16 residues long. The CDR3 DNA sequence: TGTGCCAGCAGCTCCTGGTTGGCGGGGGACCAAGAGACCCAGTACTTC. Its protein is CASSSWLAGDQETQYF.

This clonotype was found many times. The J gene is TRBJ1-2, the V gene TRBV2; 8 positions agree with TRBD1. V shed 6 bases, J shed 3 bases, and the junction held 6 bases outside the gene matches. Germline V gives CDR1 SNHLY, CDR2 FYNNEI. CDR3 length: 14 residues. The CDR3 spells CASRRQGRDYGYTF. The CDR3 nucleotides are TGTGCCAGCAGAAGACAGGGGCGGGACTATGGCTACACCTTC.

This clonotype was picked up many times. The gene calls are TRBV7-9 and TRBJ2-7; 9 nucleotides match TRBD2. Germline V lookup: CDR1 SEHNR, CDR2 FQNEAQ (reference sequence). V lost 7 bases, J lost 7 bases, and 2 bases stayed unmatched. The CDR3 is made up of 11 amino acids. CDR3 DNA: TGTGCCAGCACCGCGGGGGGGGAGCAGTACTTC. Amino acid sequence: CASTAGGEQYF.

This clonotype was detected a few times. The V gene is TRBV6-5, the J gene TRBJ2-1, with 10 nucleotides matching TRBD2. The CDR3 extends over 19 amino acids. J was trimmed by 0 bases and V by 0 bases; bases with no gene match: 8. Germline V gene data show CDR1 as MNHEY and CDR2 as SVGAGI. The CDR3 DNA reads TGTGCCAGCAGTTACTCGTTGGCTAGCGGGAGAGGCTCCTACAATGAGCAGTTCTTC. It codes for CASSYSLASGRGSYNEQFF.

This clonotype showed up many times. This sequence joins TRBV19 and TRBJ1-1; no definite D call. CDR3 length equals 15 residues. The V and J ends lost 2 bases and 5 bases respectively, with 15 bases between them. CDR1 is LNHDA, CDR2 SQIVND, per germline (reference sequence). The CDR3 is CASSISYRGATEAFF. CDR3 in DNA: TGTGCCAGTAGTATAAGCTACCGTGGCGCAACTGAAGCTTTCTTT.

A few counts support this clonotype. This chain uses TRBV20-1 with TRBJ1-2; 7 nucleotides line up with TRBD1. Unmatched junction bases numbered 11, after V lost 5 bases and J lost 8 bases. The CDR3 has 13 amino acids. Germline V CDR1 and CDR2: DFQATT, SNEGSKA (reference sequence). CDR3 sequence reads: CSARRGQGEGYTF. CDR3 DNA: TGCAGTGCTCGACGAGGGCAGGGGGAAGGCTACACCTTC.

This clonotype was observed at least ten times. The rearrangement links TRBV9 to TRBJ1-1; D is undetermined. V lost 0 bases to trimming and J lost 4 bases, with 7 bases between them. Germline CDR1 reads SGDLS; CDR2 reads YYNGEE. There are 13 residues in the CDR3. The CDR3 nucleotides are TGTGCCAGCAGCGTAGTAGAAGGCACTGAAGCTTTCTTT. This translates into CASSVVEGTEAFF.

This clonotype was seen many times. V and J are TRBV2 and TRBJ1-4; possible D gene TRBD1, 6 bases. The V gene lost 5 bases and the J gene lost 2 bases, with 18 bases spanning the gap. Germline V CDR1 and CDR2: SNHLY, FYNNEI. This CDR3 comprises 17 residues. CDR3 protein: CASSLSRGMVTNEKLFF. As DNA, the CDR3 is TGTGCCAGCAGTTTGTCCAGGGGAATGGTTACTAATGAAAAACTGTTTTTT.

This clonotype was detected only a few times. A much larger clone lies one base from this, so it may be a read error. CDR3 residues: CSVEDPGRANYGYAF. The CDR3 coding sequence is TGCAGCGTTGAAGATCCGGGCAGGGCTAACTATGGCTACGCCTTC. The V gene is TRBV29-1, the J gene TRBJ1-2, with D perhaps matching TRBD1 (5 bases). Germline CDR1 SQVTM, CDR2 ANQGSEA. The CDR3 totals 15 residues.

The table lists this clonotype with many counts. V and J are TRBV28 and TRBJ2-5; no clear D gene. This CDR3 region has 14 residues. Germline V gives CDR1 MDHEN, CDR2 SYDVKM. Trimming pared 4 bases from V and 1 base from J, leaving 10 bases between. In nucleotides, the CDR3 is TGTGCCAGCAGTTATACGGGCGGCCAAGAGACCCAGTACTTC. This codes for CASSYTGGQETQYF.

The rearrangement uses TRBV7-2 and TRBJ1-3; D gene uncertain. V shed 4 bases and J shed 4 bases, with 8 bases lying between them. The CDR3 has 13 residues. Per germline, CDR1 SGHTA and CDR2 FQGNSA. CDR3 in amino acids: CASSSFRGNTIYF. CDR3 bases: TGTGCCAGCAGCTCGTTCAGGGGAAACACCATATATTTT.

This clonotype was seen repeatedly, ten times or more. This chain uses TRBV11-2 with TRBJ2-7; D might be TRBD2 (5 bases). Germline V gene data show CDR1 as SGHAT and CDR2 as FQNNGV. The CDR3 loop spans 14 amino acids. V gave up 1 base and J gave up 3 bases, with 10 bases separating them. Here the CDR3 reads CASSLAGLDYEQYF. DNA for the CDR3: TGTGCCAGCAGCTTAGCGGGATTGGACTACGAGCAGTACTTC.

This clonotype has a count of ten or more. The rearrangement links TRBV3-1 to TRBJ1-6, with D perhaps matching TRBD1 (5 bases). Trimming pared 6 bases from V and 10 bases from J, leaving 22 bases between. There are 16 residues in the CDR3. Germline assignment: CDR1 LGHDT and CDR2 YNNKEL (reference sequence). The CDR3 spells CASRKGSGTGESPLHF. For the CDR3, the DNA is TGTGCCAGCAGGAAGGGCTCAGGGACCGGGGAATCACCCCTCCACTTT.

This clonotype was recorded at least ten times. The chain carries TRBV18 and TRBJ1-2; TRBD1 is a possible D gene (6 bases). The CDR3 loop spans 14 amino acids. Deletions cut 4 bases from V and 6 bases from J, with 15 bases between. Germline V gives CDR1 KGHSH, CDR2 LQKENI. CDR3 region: CASSLLGRGDGYTF. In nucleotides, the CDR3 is TGTGCCAGCTCACTCCTCGGCAGGGGTGATGGCTACACCTTC.

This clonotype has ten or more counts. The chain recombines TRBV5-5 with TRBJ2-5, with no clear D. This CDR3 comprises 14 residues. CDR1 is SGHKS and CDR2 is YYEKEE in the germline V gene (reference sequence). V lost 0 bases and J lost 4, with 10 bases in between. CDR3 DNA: TGTGCCAGCAGCTTGGGCGCGGCTACAGAGACCCAGTACTTC. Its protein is CASSLGAATETQYF.

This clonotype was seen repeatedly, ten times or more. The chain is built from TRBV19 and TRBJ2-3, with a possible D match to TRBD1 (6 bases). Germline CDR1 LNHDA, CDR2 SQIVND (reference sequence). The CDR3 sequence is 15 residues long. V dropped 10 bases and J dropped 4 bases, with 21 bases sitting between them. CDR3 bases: TGTGCCACCACCTACGGGACATCTATCTCAGATACGCAGTATTTT. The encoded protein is CATTYGTSISDTQYF.

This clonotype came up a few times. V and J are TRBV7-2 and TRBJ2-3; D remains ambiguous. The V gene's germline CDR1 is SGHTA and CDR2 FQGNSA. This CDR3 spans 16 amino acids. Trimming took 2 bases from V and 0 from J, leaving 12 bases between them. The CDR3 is CASSLSGQKSTDTQYF. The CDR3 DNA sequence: TGTGCCAGCAGCTTAAGTGGCCAGAAAAGCACAGATACGCAGTATTTT.

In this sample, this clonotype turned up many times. The CDR3 DNA reads TGTGCCAGCAGCCTCGGGGGGACAGCTTACAATGAGCAGTTCTTC. Its protein is CASSLGGTAYNEQFF. The rearrangement uses TRBV7-2 and TRBJ2-1; perhaps D is TRBD1 or TRBD2 (7 bases each). Germline V gene sequence: CDR1 SGHTA, CDR2 FQGNSA. This CDR3 spans 15 amino acids. V shed 5 bases and J shed 4 bases, with 15 bases lying between them.